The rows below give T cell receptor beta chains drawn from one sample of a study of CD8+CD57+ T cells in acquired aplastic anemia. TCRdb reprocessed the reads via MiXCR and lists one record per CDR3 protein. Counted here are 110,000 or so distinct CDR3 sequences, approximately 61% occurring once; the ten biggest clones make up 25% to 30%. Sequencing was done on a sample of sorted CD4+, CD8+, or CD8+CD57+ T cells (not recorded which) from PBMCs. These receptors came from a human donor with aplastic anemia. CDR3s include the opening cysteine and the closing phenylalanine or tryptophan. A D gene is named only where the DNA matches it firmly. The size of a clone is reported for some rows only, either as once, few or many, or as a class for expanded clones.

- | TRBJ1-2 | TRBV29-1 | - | TGCGGCGTTGAAGCCCAGGGAGCTAACTATGGCTACACCTTC | CGVEAQGANYGYTF
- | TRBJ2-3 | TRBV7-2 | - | TGTGCCAGCAGCCCCCTCCGGGGCACAGATACGCAGTATTTT | CASSPLRGTDTQYF
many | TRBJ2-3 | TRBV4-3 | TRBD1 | TGCGCCAGCAGCCACGGGACAGGACGCACAGATACGCAGTATTTT | CASSHGTGRTDTQYF
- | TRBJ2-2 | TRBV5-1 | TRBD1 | TGCGCCAGCAGCTTGATAGCAGGGGGCACCGGGGAGCTGTTTTTT | CASSLIAGGTGELFF
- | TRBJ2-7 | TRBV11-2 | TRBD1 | TGTGCCAGCAGCGACAAGGACAGGGGACCCCAGTACTTC | CASSDKDRGPQYF
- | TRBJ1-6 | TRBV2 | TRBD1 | TGTGCCAGCAGTGAGGGACAGGGGGCGCGCTTT | CASSEGQGARF
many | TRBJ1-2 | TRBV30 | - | TGTGCCTGGAACGTGGGGCAGGGTGGCTACACCTTC | CAWNVGQGGYTF
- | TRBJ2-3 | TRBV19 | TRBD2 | TGTGCCAGTAGTATAGATGTGCTAGCGGGGAAACGGGATACGCAGTATTTT | CASSIDVLAGKRDTQYF
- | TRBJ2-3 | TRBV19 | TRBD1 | TGTGCCAGTAGTGAGCAGGGGGGCACAGATACGCAGTATTTT | CASSEQGGTDTQYF
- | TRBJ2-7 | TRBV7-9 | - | TGTGCCAGCAGCCCCCCCCTGGACGAGCAGTACTTC | CASSPPLDEQYF
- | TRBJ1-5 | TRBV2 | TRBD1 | TGTGCCAGCAGTGAAGCGTGGGACAGGGGCCTTAGCAATCAGCCCCAGCATTTT | CASSEAWDRGLSNQPQHF
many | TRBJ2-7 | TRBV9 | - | TGTGCCAGCAGCGTTAGGGGTGGCGAGCAGTACTTC | CASSVRGGEQYF
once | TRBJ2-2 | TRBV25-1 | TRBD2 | TGTGCCAGCAGTGGCGGGACTAGCGGGGGGCCGTTGACCGGGGAGCTGTTTTTT | CASSGGTSGGPLTGELFF
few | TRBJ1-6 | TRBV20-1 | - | TGCAGTGCCCCGGAGTGGGGGCACCCTAATTCACCCCTCCACTTT | CSAPEWGHPNSPLHF
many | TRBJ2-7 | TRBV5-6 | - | TGTGCCAGCAGCTTGCGTGAGTCTGCCTACGAGCAGTACTTC | CASSLRESAYEQYF
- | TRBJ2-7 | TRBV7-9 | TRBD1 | TGTGCCAGCAGCTATAGGTCAGGGGGCGGCTACGAGCAGTACTTC | CASSYRSGGGYEQYF
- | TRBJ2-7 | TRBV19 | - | TGTGCCAGTAACCAAGCCCAGGGGAAGGACGAGCAGTACTTC | CASNQAQGKDEQYF
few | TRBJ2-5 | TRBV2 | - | TGTGCTAAACTAGCCAAGATCGGGGAGACCCAGTACTTC | CAKLAKIGETQYF
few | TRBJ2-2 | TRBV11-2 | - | TGTGCCAGCAGCTTAACCACTGGAGGGTACACCGGGGAGCTGTTTTTT | CASSLTTGGYTGELFF
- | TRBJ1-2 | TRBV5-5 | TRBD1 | TGTGCCAGCAGCTTGGGACAGGGAGAGAACTATGGCTACACCTTC | CASSLGQGENYGYTF
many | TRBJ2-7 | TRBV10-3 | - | TGTGCCATCAGTGACACCGAATACGAGCAGTACTTC | CAISDTEYEQYF
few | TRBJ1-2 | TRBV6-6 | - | TGTGTCAGCAGTTACCAGGGGGGCTACACCTTC | CVSSYQGGYTF
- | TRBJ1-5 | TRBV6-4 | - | TGTGCCAGCAGTGAAGGGGGTATACAGCCCCAGCATTTT | CASSEGGIQPQHF
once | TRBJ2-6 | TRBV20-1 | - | TGCAGTGCTACCCCGCTGATTCCGACGCCGACTGCTGGGGCCAACGTCCTGACTTTC | CSATPLIPTPTAGANVLTF
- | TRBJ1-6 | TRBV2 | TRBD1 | TGTGCCAGCATCCCAGAGACAGGGAATTCACCCCTCCACTTT | CASIPETGNSPLHF
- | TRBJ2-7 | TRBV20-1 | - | TGCAGTGCTAGATTACGGGGTTATGCTTACGAGCAGTACTTC | CSARLRGYAYEQYF
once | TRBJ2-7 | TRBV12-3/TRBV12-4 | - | TGTGCCAGCAGGAGGGCGGAAAGCTCCTACGAGCAGTACTTC | CASRRAESSYEQYF
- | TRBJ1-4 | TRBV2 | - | TGTGCCAGCAGTTTAAAGGCAGCCTCCATATTGTTTTTT | CASSLKAASILFF
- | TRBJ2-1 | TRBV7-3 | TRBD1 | TGTGCCAGCAGCTTAGAAGTGACAGGGGGTAATGAGCAGTTCTTC | CASSLEVTGGNEQFF
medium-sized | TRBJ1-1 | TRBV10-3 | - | TGTGCCATCAGTGAGGGACAGAGAAACACTGAAGCTTTCTTT | CAISEGQRNTEAFF
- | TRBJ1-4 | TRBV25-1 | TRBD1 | TGTGCCAGCAGTCGGACAGGGTTGGCGAATGAAAAACTGTTTTTT | CASSRTGLANEKLFF
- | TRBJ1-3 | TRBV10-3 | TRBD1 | TGTGCCATCAGTGTCACAGGGGAGTTTGGAAACACCATATATTTT | CAISVTGEFGNTIYF
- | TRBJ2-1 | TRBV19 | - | TGTGCCAGTAGTATAGGGCTAGCGACCAATGAGCAGTTCTTC | CASSIGLATNEQFF
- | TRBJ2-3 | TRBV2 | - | TGTGCCAGTCTGGGGGCTAGGAACACAGATACGCAGTATTTT | CASLGARNTDTQYF
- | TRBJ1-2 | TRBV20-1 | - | TGCAGTGCTAATCCAGGGGATGGCTACACCTTC | CSANPGDGYTF
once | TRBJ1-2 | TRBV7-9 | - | TGTGCCAGCAGCTTTGAACAGGGTCACTATGGCTACACCTTC | CASSFEQGHYGYTF
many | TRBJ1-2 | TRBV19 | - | TGTGCCAGTAGTGGTGATGGCTACACCTTC | CASSGDGYTF
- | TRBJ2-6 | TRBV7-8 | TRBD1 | TGTGCCAGCAGCTTAGAGGGACAGAGAGGGGCCAACGTCCTGACTTTC | CASSLEGQRGANVLTF
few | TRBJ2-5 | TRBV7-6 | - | TGTGCCAGCAGCCCCGGAGGAGGAGAGACCCAGTACTTC | CASSPGGGETQYF
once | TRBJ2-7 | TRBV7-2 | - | TGTGCCAGCAGCCGGGCTGGCAGCTCCTACGAGCAGTACTTC | CASSRAGSSYEQYF
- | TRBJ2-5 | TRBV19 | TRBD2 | TGTGCCAGTAACCTCCGGGGAGGGGTTCAAGAGACCCAGTACTTC | CASNLRGGVQETQYF
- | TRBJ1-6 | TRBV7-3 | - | TGTGCCAGCAGCTCGTCGGCCCAGAAGAGTTCACCCCTCCACTTT | CASSSSAQKSSPLHF
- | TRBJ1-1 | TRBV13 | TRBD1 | TGTGCCAGCAGACTAGGACAGGGGGCTGAAGCTTTCTTT | CASRLGQGAEAFF
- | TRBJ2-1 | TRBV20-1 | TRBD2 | TGCAGTGGGCGAGCGGGGGGGAACAATGAGCAGTTCTTC | CSGRAGGNNEQFF
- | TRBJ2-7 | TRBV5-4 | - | TGTGCCAGCAGCTTGATAGGTACACAGTACTACGAGCAGTACTTC | CASSLIGTQYYEQYF
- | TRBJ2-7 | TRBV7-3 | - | TGTGCCAGCAGCCTAATACCAACAGGGACTTTGCGGTCCTACGAGCAGTACTTC | CASSLIPTGTLRSYEQYF
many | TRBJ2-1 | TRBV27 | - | TGTGCCAGCAGTTTAGGAGGGGTCAATGAGCAGTTCTTC | CASSLGGVNEQFF
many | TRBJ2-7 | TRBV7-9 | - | TGTGCCAGCAGCTTAGGAGGGCAGGGCGGCGAGCAGTACTTC | CASSLGGQGGEQYF
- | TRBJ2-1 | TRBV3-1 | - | TGTGCCAGCAGCCACGAAGGGGGTCGGGGAGGGAGTTGGAATGAGCAGTTCTTC | CASSHEGGRGGSWNEQFF
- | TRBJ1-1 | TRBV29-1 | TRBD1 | TGCAGCGTTGAAGGGGGGAGGGGGCGGGATGAAGCTTTCTTT | CSVEGGRGRDEAFF
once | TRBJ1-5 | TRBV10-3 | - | TGTGCCAGCGAGGGTTTTGATCAGCCCCAGCATTTT | CASEGFDQPQHF
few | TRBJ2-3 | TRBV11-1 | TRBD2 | TGTGCCAGCAGCCTCTCTAGCGGGGTGTCCGATACGCAGTATTTT | CASSLSSGVSDTQYF
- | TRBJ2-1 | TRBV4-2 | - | TGTGCCAGCAGCGTAGTCCTGGACAGCTCCTACAATGAGCAGTTCTTC | CASSVVLDSSYNEQFF
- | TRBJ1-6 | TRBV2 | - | TGTGCCACCAAGAGGAGCTCCTATAATCCACCCCTCCACTTT | CATKRSSYNPPLHF
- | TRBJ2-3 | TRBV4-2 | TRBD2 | TGTGCCAGCAGCATAGGAGCGGGGGGGCCTACAGATACGCAGTGTTTT | CASSIGAGGPTDTQCF
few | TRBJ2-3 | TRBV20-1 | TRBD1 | TGCAGTGCTAGAGCCTCCCCGGGACAGGGTGCGACAGATACGCAGTATTTT | CSARASPGQGATDTQYF
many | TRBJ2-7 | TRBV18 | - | TGTGCCAGCTCAGAGGGACGGGCCTACGAGCAGTACTTC | CASSEGRAYEQYF